This T cell receptor (beta chain) was found in a study of blood T cell repertoires in COVID-19. Germline V gene sequence: CDR1 KGHSH, CDR2 LQKENI. This CDR3 is 13 amino acids long. Deletions cut 2 bases from V and 0 bases from J, with 4 bases between. Clones were sequenced by immunoSEQ multiplex PCR, and TCRdb holds only the in-frame ones, with some missing. The table shows approximately 120,000 clones, with approximately 87% occurring only once. Sequencing input: peripheral blood. The receptor's source is a man aged 50-59 years with acute or convalescent COVID-19. This chain uses TRBV18 with TRBJ1-1; D call uncertain. This CDR3 is CASSPTVNTEAFF. The CDR3 DNA reads as TGTGCCAGCTCACCAACAGTGAACACTGAAGCTTTCTTT.